The 13 T cell receptor beta chains reported below all come from one sample, sequenced in a study of response to subunit inactivated influenza vaccine. Each CDR3 protein is one row after TCRdb ran MiXCR on the RT-PCR reads. The sample holds roughly 500,000 distinct CDR3 sequences, about 15% seen once. This sample comprised CD4+ T cells sorted from PBMCs, obtained roughly 24 months after vaccination. These TCRs come from a man in his fifties or sixties who received an inactivated influenza vaccine.

Only a few counts were recorded for this clonotype. V and J are TRBV6-6 and TRBJ2-1; 7 bases line up with TRBD2. CDR3 length equals 13 residues. Germline values: CDR1 MNHNY, CDR2 SVGAGI (reference sequence). The V gene end was trimmed by 2 bases and the J gene end by 10 bases; junction bases not matched to a gene: 5. CDR3 amino acids: CASSYGGDREQFF. DNA for the CDR3: TGTGCCAGCAGTTACGGGGGGGATCGAGAGCAGTTCTTC.

V is TRBV4-3 and J is TRBJ2-5; the D is unclear. V lost 4 bases, J lost 1 base, and 10 bases lay in between. CDR1 LGHNA and CDR2 YSLEER come from the germline V gene. This CDR3 region has 14 residues. The CDR3 DNA is TGCGCCAGCAGCCGTCTTGGGCGCCAAGAGACCCAGTACTTC. It is translated as CASSRLGRQETQYF.

This rearrangement joins TRBV25-1 to TRBJ2-2; 10 bases align to TRBD2. The J segment lost 2 bases and the V segment lost 4 bases, leaving 7 bases of the junction unmatched. This CDR3 comprises 17 residues. CDR1 is MGHDK and CDR2 is SYGVNS in the germline V gene. This CDR3 reads CASSAAGTSANTGELFF. The CDR3, as DNA: TGTGCCAGCAGTGCCGCCGGGACTAGCGCTAACACCGGGGAGCTGTTTTTT.

This clonotype was observed many times. This sequence joins TRBV29-1 and TRBJ2-1; D not resolved. The CDR3 has 10 amino acids. The germline gives CDR1 SQVTM, CDR2 ANQGSEA. The ends were cut back, 4 bases at V and 4 bases at J, with 2 bases in the middle. This CDR3 reads CSVGYNEQFF. CDR3 DNA: TGCAGCGTTGGATACAATGAGCAGTTCTTC.

The V call is TRBV7-2, the J call TRBJ1-5; D unclear. The CDR3 is 12 amino acids. V lost 1 base and J lost 9, with 7 bases in between. Germline assignment: CDR1 SGHTA and CDR2 FQGNSA. The CDR3: CASSLGLGPQHF. CDR3 coding DNA: TGTGCCAGCAGCTTAGGGCTGGGGCCCCAGCATTTT.

There are a few counts of this clonotype. The chain is built from TRBV10-1 and TRBJ1-1; perhaps TRBD1 as D (5 bases). Trimming cost V 6 bases and J 1 base, with 12 bases left between them. Germline CDR1 is WNHNN and CDR2 is SYGVQD (reference sequence). The CDR3 extends over 14 amino acids. CDR3 DNA sequence: TGCGCCAGCAGACCTTCAGGACAGAACACTGAAGCTTTCTTT. Translating gives CASRPSGQNTEAFF.

This clonotype has more than one count but fewer than ten. The chain combines TRBV4-3 with TRBJ1-2; no reliable D call. The V gene's germline CDR1 is LGHNA and CDR2 YSLEER. V lost 1 base to trimming and J lost 2 bases, with 11 bases between them. This CDR3 is built from 15 residues. The CDR3 loop is CASSQGVTGNYGYTF. For the CDR3, the DNA is TGCGCCAGCAGCCAAGGAGTGACGGGGAACTATGGCTACACCTTC.

This clonotype has a handful of counts. J is TRBJ2-5 and V is TRBV6-2 or TRBV6-3, with a tentative D call TRBD2 (5 bases). Per germline, CDR1 MNHEY and CDR2 SVGEGT. This CDR3 has 14 residues. The V end lost 7 bases, the J end lost 0 bases, and 12 bases lay between the germline ends. In DNA, the CDR3 is TGTGCCAGCAACCGGCCCGGGAACCAAGAGACCCAGTACTTC. This codes for CASNRPGNQETQYF.

The chain joins TRBV10-3 to TRBJ2-7, with TRBD2 matching over 14 bases. After removal of 3 bases from V and 6 bases from J, the junction contained 4 bases not matched to a gene. Per the germline V gene, CDR1 is ENHRY and CDR2 is SYGVKD. The CDR3 loop spans 15 amino acids. CDR3 nucleotide sequence: TGTGCCATCAGTGAATCCGGGACTAGCGGGAGCGAGCAGTACTTC. This codes for CAISESGTSGSEQYF.

This clonotype was seen many times. V is TRBV11-2 and J is TRBJ2-4; 9 nucleotides align to TRBD1. This CDR3 has 14 residues. After removal of 5 bases from V and 6 bases from J, the junction contained 5 bases not matched to a gene. Germline lookup yields CDR1 SGHAT and CDR2 FQNNGV. The CDR3 coding sequence is TGTGCCAGCAGCCCCGGGACAGGGCTAAACATTCAGTACTTC. Its protein product is CASSPGTGLNIQYF. The full variable domain, rest sourced from reference TRBV11-2 and TRBJ2-4, is EAGVAQSPRYKIIEKRQSVAFWCNPISGHATLYWYQQILGQGPKLLIQFQNNGVVDDSQLPKDRFSAERLKGVDSTLKIQPAKLEDSAVYLCASSPGTGLNIQYFGAGTRLSVL.

This clonotype occurred many times. This rearrangement joins TRBV20-1 to TRBJ2-3, with TRBD2 matching over 13 bases. The trim removed 3 bases at V and 2 bases at J, leaving 5 bases unmatched. The CDR3 runs 16 residues. Per the germline V gene, CDR1 is DFQATT and CDR2 is SNEGSKA (reference sequence). CDR3 nucleotide sequence: TGCAGTGCTAGCCAACTAGCGGGAGGGAACACAGATACGCAGTATTTT. Protein product: CSASQLAGGNTDTQYF.

This clonotype was counted at least ten times. V and J are TRBV7-2 and TRBJ2-3; 12 bases agree with TRBD2. The CDR3 length is 16 residues. In germline, CDR1 is SGHTA, CDR2 FQGNSA. Trimming took 4 bases from V and 4 from J; bases not matched to a gene: 6. The CDR3 reads CASSYRLAGAADTQYF. DNA of the CDR3: TGTGCCAGCAGCTACAGACTAGCGGGAGCTGCAGATACGCAGTATTTT.

The V and J genes are TRBV25-1 and TRBJ1-5; TRBD1 matches at 9 bases. Germline V gene lookup returns CDR1 MGHDK and CDR2 SYGVNS. The trim removed 3 bases at V and 3 bases at J, leaving 6 bases unmatched. The length of the CDR3 is 16 residues. CDR3 DNA: TGTGCCAGCAGTGACTCGGGACAGGGATACAATCAGCCCCAGCATTTT. As protein: CASSDSGQGYNQPQHF.